Below, one TCR beta chain is given with its context. Its antigen is not identified. The data were taken from a study of identical twins. Study results and limitations: Memory repertoires showed no such pattern, whereas abundant cord blood beta clonotypes carried fewer insertions. Out-of-frame beta chain sequences displayed weaker excess sharing between twins. Out-of-frame alpha sequences shared between twins exhibited an excess of low generation probability. The study drew conclusions from cross-sectional statistical analysis, not from following the same donors.

TCRdb processed the 5' RACE reads anew with MiXCR; each CDR3 protein has one entry. Among around 1.7 million distinct CDR3 sequences listed, less than 40% were seen once. The sequence derives from a newborn girl in good health. The sample taken for sequencing was cord blood.

The CDR3 region has the DNA TGTGCCAGCAGTCCATCTTCCCATCTTATCACAGATACGCAGTATTTT. This gives the protein CASSPSSHLITDTQYF. The rearrangement joins TRBV28 to TRBJ2-3; D not certain. This CDR3 region has 16 residues. Trimming left V 5 bases short and J 2 bases short, with 17 bases between. Germline V gene data show CDR1 as MDHEN and CDR2 as SYDVKM.